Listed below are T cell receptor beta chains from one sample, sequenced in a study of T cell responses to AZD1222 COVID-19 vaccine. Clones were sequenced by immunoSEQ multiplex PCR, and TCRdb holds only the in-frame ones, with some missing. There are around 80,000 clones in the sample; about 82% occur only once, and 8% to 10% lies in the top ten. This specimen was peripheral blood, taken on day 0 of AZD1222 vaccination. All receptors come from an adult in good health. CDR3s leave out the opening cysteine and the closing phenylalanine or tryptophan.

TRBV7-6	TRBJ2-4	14	ASSPQPGEGSSIQY
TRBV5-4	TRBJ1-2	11	ASSSLGEYGYT
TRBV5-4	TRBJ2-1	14	ASSLFLAGPDNEQF
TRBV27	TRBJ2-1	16	ASRGQGSLAGVSNEQF
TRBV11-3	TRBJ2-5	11	ASSPDSQETQY
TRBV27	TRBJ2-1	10	ASSPPGTLQF
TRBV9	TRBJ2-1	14	ASSNGNRATDNEQF
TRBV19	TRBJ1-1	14	ASSRERAGPNTEAF
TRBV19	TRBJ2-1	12	ASSISGTYNEQF
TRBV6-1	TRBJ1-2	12	ASSGAGTSYGYT
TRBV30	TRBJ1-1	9	AWDLGSEAF
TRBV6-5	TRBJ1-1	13	ATTPSTGMNTEAF
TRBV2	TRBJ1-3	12	ASSVPSSGNTIY
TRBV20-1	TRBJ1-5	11	SASGGFNQPQH
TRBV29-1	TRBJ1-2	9	SSVENYGYT
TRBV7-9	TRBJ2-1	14	ASSSNRGQAYNEQF
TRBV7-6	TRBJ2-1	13	ASSLAGGPYNEQF
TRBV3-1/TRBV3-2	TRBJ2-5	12	ASSPRTTEETQY
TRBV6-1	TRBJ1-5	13	ASSDGTGTNQPQH
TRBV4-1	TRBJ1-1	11	ASSLTSNTEAF
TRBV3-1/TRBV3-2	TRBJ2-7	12	ASSQDLGADEQY
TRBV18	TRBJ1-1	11	ASSPGLNTEAF
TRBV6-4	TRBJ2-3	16	ASSDRGGLAGEGDTQY
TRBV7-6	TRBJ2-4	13	ASSYGTGLENIQY
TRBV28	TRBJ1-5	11	ASSLGGSQPQH
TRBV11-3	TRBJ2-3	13	ASSLESGGADTQY
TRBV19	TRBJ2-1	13	ASSMRAGIFNEQF
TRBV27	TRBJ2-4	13	ASSSPGQGIDIQY
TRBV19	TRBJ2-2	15	ASSMSVRARNTGELF
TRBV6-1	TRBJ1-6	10	ASSESTSPLH
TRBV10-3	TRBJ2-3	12	AIRTALGTDTQY
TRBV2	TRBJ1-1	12	ASSGTGEHTEAF
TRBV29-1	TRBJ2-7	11	SVDGDSPYEQY
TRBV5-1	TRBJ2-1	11	ASSQLAGSEQF
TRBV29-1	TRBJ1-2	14	SVTGTGGGGAYGYT
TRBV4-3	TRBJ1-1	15	ASSQDRFRSGGTEAF
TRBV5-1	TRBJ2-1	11	ASSTDSYNEQF
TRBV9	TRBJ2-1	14	ASSFSAHLAADEQF
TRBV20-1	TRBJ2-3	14	SASFFAGASPDTQY
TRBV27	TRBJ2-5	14	ASSLSWASGGETQY
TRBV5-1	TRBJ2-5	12	ASSSGLNRETQY
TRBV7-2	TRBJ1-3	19	ASSLAAPGTGGLFSGNTIY